Below, 25 T cell receptor beta chains from the same sample are listed, as sequenced in a study of shared clonotypes between healthy human individuals (TCRdb year 2020). The library came from the immunoSEQ multiplex PCR assay. Held by TCRdb, this immuneACCESS table contains in-frame sequences only and omits some clones. Under half of the omission traces to an unresolved V gene where checked; the cause of the rest is unknown. The table for this sample lists some 1.5 million clones; approximately 96% of them were counted only once. Of the sample, about 1.2% falls within the top ten clones. The specimen was naive CD4+ T cells sorted from blood. What this sample's cell subset or site label stands for: CD45RA+ positively selected. The receptors derive from a man under 40 in good health.

The genes are TRBV6-5 and TRBJ1-2, with TRBD1 as a possible D gene (5 bases). Germline CDR1 MNHEY, CDR2 SVGAGI. V shed 8 bases and J shed 2 bases, with 12 bases lying between them. The CDR3 runs 13 residues. CDR3: CASQGAQNYGYTF. DNA of the CDR3: TGTGCCAGCCAAGGGGCGCAAAACTATGGCTACACCTTC.

V gene TRBV25-1 combines with J gene TRBJ1-1; no clear D. CDR1 MGHDK and CDR2 SYGVNS come from the germline V gene. This CDR3 is built from 13 residues. Trimming removed 7 bases from V and 1 base from J, with 10 bases in between. The CDR3 DNA sequence: TGTGCCAGCACCATGAACAGGAACACTGAAGCTTTCTTT. Translated, it gives CASTMNRNTEAFF.

The rearrangement uses TRBV28 and TRBJ2-7; 7 nucleotides align to TRBD2. The CDR3 is 15 amino acids. V shed 2 bases, J shed 6 bases, and the junction held 10 bases outside the gene matches. The germline V gene has CDR1 MDHEN and CDR2 SYDVKM. The CDR3 reads CASSLISREFPEQYF. For the CDR3, the DNA is TGTGCCAGCAGTTTAATCTCGCGGGAGTTTCCCGAGCAGTACTTC. Using reference TRBV28 and TRBJ2-7 for the parts outside the CDR3, the full variable domain is DVKVTQSSRYLVKRTGEKVFLECVQDMDHENMFWYRQDPGLGLRLIYFSYDVKMKEKGDIPEGYSVSREKKERFSLILESASTNQTSMYLCASSLISREFPEQYFGPGTRLTVT.

In its sample, this clone was seen once. The V gene is TRBV28, the J gene TRBJ1-1; D is perhaps TRBD1 (6 bases). V gave up 5 bases and J gave up 3 bases, with 13 bases separating them. The length of the CDR3 is 14 residues. Germline CDR1 is MDHEN and CDR2 is SYDVKM. CDR3 sequence reads: CASSPPQGYTEAFF. CDR3 nucleotides: TGTGCCAGCAGTCCCCCGCAGGGGTACACTGAAGCTTTCTTT.

The chain joins TRBV7-2 to TRBJ1-3; 7 bases line up with TRBD1. Per the germline V gene, CDR1 is SGHTA and CDR2 is FQGNSA. J was trimmed by 0 bases and V by 5 bases; bases with no gene match: 4. The CDR3 totals 15 residues. The CDR3 loop reads CASSPQGTSGNTIYF. CDR3 DNA: TGTGCCAGCAGCCCACAGGGGACCTCTGGAAACACCATATATTTT.

The chain uses TRBV5-1 and TRBJ1-4, with D unclear. Germline V gene data show CDR1 as SGHRS and CDR2 as YFSETQ. V was cut by 2 bases and J by 5 bases, with 10 bases left in between. The CDR3 is 14 residues long. For the CDR3, the DNA is TGCGCCAGCAGCTTTACGGGTCAAAATGAAAAACTGTTTTTT. Translating it yields CASSFTGQNEKLFF.

The chain recombines TRBV5-6 with TRBJ2-1; 9 bases match TRBD2. The CDR3 extends over 15 amino acids. Germline trimming cut 0 bases from V and 6 bases from J; bases unmatched to any gene: 4. Germline CDR1 SGHDT, CDR2 YYEEEE. CDR3 nucleotides: TGTGCCAGCAGCTTGGTTAGCGGGAGAAGCAATGAGCAGTTCTTC. Amino acid sequence: CASSLVSGRSNEQFF.

The chain recombines TRBV5-4 with TRBJ2-7; D perhaps matches TRBD2 (5 bases). V gave up 1 base and J gave up 3 bases, with 11 bases separating them. CDR3 length: 14 residues. Germline V gives CDR1 SGHNT, CDR2 YYREEE (reference sequence). The CDR3 DNA is TGTGCCAGCAGCTTGCGCGGGCTCGACTACGAGCAGTACTTC. It codes for CASSLRGLDYEQYF.

The chain is built from TRBV5-1 and TRBJ2-3; maybe TRBD2 (5 bases). The CDR3 is 14 amino acids. Germline CDR1 and CDR2: SGHRS and YFSETQ. The V and J ends lost 5 bases and 2 bases respectively, with 12 bases between them. CDR3 in amino acids: CASRSGTYTDTQYF. Here the CDR3 DNA reads TGCGCCAGCAGAAGCGGAACCTACACAGATACGCAGTATTTT.

About this clone: Given a much more abundant clone one base away, this may be a read error. The rearrangement links TRBV27 to TRBJ2-6; D is ambiguous. CDR1 and CDR2 (germline): MNHEY, SMNVEV (reference sequence). The CDR3 contains 14 residues. Trimming stripped 5 bases from V and 0 bases from J, with 5 bases between. The CDR3, as DNA: TGTGCCAGCAGTGGCAGCTCTGGGGCCAACGTCCTGACTTTC. Its translation is CASSGSSGANVLTF.

This rearrangement joins TRBV18 to TRBJ1-3; weak D call: TRBD1 (6 bases). Between the trimmed V and J ends, which lost 9 bases and 2 bases, there was a span of 23 bases. The CDR3 runs to 17 residues. Germline V CDR1 and CDR2: KGHSH, LQKENI. This chain's CDR3 is CASTPLLDRMAGNTIYF. The CDR3 region has the DNA TGTGCCAGTACACCCCTTCTCGACAGGATGGCTGGAAACACCATATATTTT.

The J gene is TRBJ1-4, the V gene TRBV7-9; D unclear. CDR1 is SEHNR, CDR2 FQNEAQ, per germline (reference sequence). This CDR3 is built from 14 residues. V lost 1 base to trimming and J lost 7 bases, with 10 bases between them. The CDR3 reads CASSLGRPPEKLFF. The CDR3 DNA sequence: TGTGCCAGCAGCTTAGGGAGGCCCCCTGAAAAACTGTTTTTT.

CDR3 sequence reads: CAISESEVATGELFF. DNA for the CDR3: TGTGCCATCAGTGAGTCTGAGGTAGCCACCGGGGAGCTGTTTTTT. The chain uses TRBV10-3 and TRBJ2-2; the D is unclear. Germline loops: CDR1 ENHRY, CDR2 SYGVKD. The CDR3 sequence is 15 residues long. V lost 0 bases and J lost 4, with 9 bases in between.

This sequence joins TRBV6-1 and TRBJ2-1; 7 bases map to TRBD2. V was clipped by 6 bases and J by 13 bases; unmatched bases: 12. Germline V gene lookup returns CDR1 MNHNS and CDR2 SASEGT. This CDR3 is 13 amino acids long. The CDR3 sequence is CASSPTGGDPQFF. The CDR3 DNA is TGTGCCAGCAGCCCGACTGGGGGGGATCCACAGTTCTTC.

This chain links TRBV11-2 with TRBJ1-3; D remains unclear. The CDR3 is made up of 13 amino acids. V was pared by 6 bases and J by 0 bases, with 6 bases between. Germline CDR1 is SGHAT and CDR2 is FQNNGV. For the CDR3, the DNA is TGTGCCAGCAGACACTTCTCTGGAAACACCATATATTTT. Translated: CASRHFSGNTIYF.

This clone was seen only once. V gene TRBV5-1 combines with J gene TRBJ2-7; D remains unclear. V was pared by 0 bases and J by 6 bases, with 13 bases between. The length of the CDR3 is 14 residues. Germline assignment: CDR1 SGHRS and CDR2 YFSETQ. The CDR3 sequence: CASSLVPTPPEQYF. CDR3 in DNA: TGCGCCAGCAGCTTGGTACCCACCCCCCCCGAGCAGTACTTC.

This chain connects TRBV28 to TRBJ1-1; 10 bases are shared with TRBD1. This CDR3 comprises 15 residues. Germline assignment: CDR1 MDHEN and CDR2 SYDVKM. With 10 bases clipped from V and 11 bases from J, the junction kept 19 bases outside the gene matches. This chain's CDR3 is CATLNWGDRGRRAFF. CDR3 nucleotides: TGTGCCACCCTCAATTGGGGTGACAGGGGGCGACGGGCTTTCTTT.

The V call is TRBV5-1, the J call TRBJ2-1; 7 bases agree with TRBD1. V shed 4 bases, J shed 14 bases, and the junction held 18 bases outside the gene matches. This CDR3 is 15 amino acids long. Per germline, CDR1 SGHRS and CDR2 YFSETQ. CDR3 protein: CASSLTGDSYLEEFF. DNA of the CDR3: TGCGCCAGCAGCCTAACCGGGGACAGCTACTTAGAGGAGTTCTTC.

This clone appeared a single time. V is TRBV27 and J is TRBJ2-7; D is possibly TRBD2 (5 bases). Germline V gives CDR1 MNHEY, CDR2 SMNVEV (reference sequence). The V and J ends lost 2 bases and 0 bases respectively, with 11 bases between them. This CDR3 contains 15 residues. The DNA of the CDR3 is TGTGCCAGCAGTTTACAAGCGGAAAGCTCCTACGAGCAGTACTTC. Residues: CASSLQAESSYEQYF.

The V and J genes are TRBV13 and TRBJ2-7; 10 positions match TRBD2. V was pared by 5 bases and J by 2 bases, with 3 bases of the junction left unmatched. Germline V gene sequence: CDR1 PRHDT, CDR2 FYEKMQ (reference sequence). There are 14 residues in the CDR3. The CDR3 loop is CASSGGLAAYEQYF. In DNA, the CDR3 is TGTGCCAGCAGCGGCGGACTAGCGGCCTACGAGCAGTACTTC.

The chain links TRBV4-3 to TRBJ2-7; D is undetermined. The V gene's germline CDR1 is LGHNA and CDR2 YSLEER. This CDR3 comprises 16 residues. The germline V and J ends were trimmed by 1 base and 0 bases, with 13 bases remaining between them. CDR3 amino acids: CASSQGESHLSYEQYF. Here the CDR3 DNA reads TGCGCCAGCAGCCAAGGAGAGTCTCACCTCTCCTACGAGCAGTACTTC.

CDR3 DNA: TGCGCCAGCAGTGAAGGTGGGCAGTTCCCCTACGAGCAGTACTTC. It specifies CASSEGGQFPYEQYF. V usage is TRBV10-1 and J usage is TRBJ2-7, with no clear D. V shed 3 bases and J shed 2 bases, with 14 bases lying between them. The CDR3 is 15 amino acids. Per germline, CDR1 WNHNN and CDR2 SYGVQD (reference sequence).

V and J are TRBV5-5 and TRBJ2-7, with 8 bases fitting TRBD1. Germline CDR1 SGHKS, CDR2 YYEKEE (reference sequence). This CDR3 has 17 amino acids. The ends lost 0 bases at V and 3 bases at J; junction bases unmatched: 11. This CDR3 is CASSLAQGAIPNYEQYF. CDR3 nucleotides: TGTGCCAGCAGCTTGGCGCAGGGGGCAATACCCAACTACGAGCAGTACTTC.

The J gene is TRBJ2-7, the V gene TRBV10-3; 8 nucleotides agree with TRBD1. CDR3 size: 14 residues. The V segment lost 6 bases and the J segment 5 bases; nucleotides outside the gene matches: 9. Germline CDR1 and CDR2: ENHRY and SYGVKD. This CDR3 reads CAIRQDRAGHEQYF. In nucleotides, the CDR3 is TGTGCCATCAGACAGGACAGGGCTGGTCACGAGCAGTACTTC.

This clone was observed a handful of times. The V and J genes are TRBV9 and TRBJ2-2; no definite D call. Per germline, CDR1 SGDLS and CDR2 YYNGEE. The CDR3 is made up of 14 amino acids. Trimming took off 0 bases at V and 3 bases at J, with 6 bases between the two ends. CDR3 bases: TGTGCCAGCAGCGTAGTTTCAGACACCGGGGAGCTGTTTTTT. Protein product: CASSVVSDTGELFF.